This T cell receptor (beta chain) is from a study of T cells in localized non-small cell lung cancer. Of note for this clone: What it binds is unknown.

Study-level findings and limits: The study detected a median roughly 57 of the top 100 tumor clones in adjacent lung. One tumor region alone was sequenced, and heterogeneity therefore remains possible. The highest T cell clonality was in uninvolved adjacent lung, above tumor.

Clones were read by immunoSEQ multiplex PCR, and TCRdb kept only the in-frame ones, dropping some. Altogether tens of thousands of clones are present, around 94% being singletons, with the ten largest covering about 6.6%. The V segment lost 0 bases and the J segment 5 bases; nucleotides outside the gene matches: 5. Germline V gene lookup returns CDR1 MNHEY and CDR2 SMNVEV (reference sequence). The CDR3 is made up of 15 amino acids. This sample comprised peripheral blood, obtained before any cancer treatment. This receptor was taken from a female donor at least 60 years old with stage I lung adenocarcinoma. J is TRBJ2-7 and V is TRBV27; TRBD1 agrees at 9 bases. The CDR3 sequence: CASSLSRDRVNEQYF. In DNA, the CDR3 is TGTGCCAGCAGTTTATCGCGGGACAGGGTAAACGAGCAGTACTTC.